This TCR beta chain was identified in a study of T cell clones after liver transplantation. Study-wide background: Apart from a few HCV-positive recipients, transplants were for non-autoimmune, non-viral reasons. Findings of the study overall: Graft donor-reactive T cells may have migrated into the graft rather than being deleted. A larger donor-reactive than third-party decline suggested partial antigen-specific deletion. In most of the 8 subjects, circulating graft-donor-reactive CD4 TCRbeta sequences fell significantly after transplant.

With respect to this clone: The antigen remains unidentified.

The V and J ends lost 3 bases and 6 bases respectively, with 19 bases between them. There are 15 residues in the CDR3. Germline lookup yields CDR1 SGHRS and CDR2 YFSETQ. The repertoire was sequenced with immunoSEQ multiplex PCR; TCRdb's copy has only in-frame clones and lacks some. Here the sample spans tens of thousands of clones, about 88% being singletons. This chain uses TRBV5-1 with TRBJ2-7, with D maybe TRBD2 (6 bases). This TCR derives from a human donor who received a liver transplant. This specimen was CD4+ T cells from blood, taken before liver transplant. DNA for the CDR3: TGCGCCAGCAGCTGGGCAGGGAGGAGGGCATCCGAGCAGTACTTC. The encoded protein is CASSWAGRRASEQYF.